This T cell receptor (beta chain) was identified during a study of regulatory T cells in long-lasting Graves disease. Overall study context: Graves' patients, newly diagnosed, had taken antithyroid drugs under 3 months.

The authors built TCR beta libraries using iRepertoire HTBI primers and Arm-PCR of CDR3 regions. TCRdb re-called the multiplex PCR reads through MiXCR, storing one row per CDR3 protein. The profile shows around 400,000 distinct CDR3 sequences, 15% of them singletons. This CDR3 has 17 amino acids. V was clipped by 0 bases and J by 6 bases, with 22 bases between them. Germline V gene data show CDR1 as DFQATT and CDR2 as SNEGSKA (reference sequence). This clonotype was detected only a few times. As for time point: newly diagnosed GD, antithyroid drugs for less than 3 months. The authors made the TCR library using RNA they extracted from PBMCs. The sample also formed part of further work on T cells in Graves' hyperthyroidism and ophthalmopathy. That paper adds: Each diagnosis was grounded in clinical symptoms, serum thyroxine and TRAb, thyroid ultrasound, and orbital computed tomography.

The clonotype comes from a woman between 40 and 50 years old with Graves disease. The chain links TRBV20-1 to TRBJ2-3, with D hard to call. Sequences were derived from peripheral blood mononuclear cells (PBMCs), sampled at new diagnosis, from a patient treated with antithyroid drugs. CDR3 DNA: TGCAGTGCTAGAGATTTCGCCCCGGGCCCTCCGGGCGATACGCAGTATTTT. Translating gives CSARDFAPGPPGDTQYF.